This T cell receptor beta chain was captured in a study of T cell clones after liver transplantation. On the study more broadly: Until 12-24 months post-transplant, subjects got standard immunosuppression and no induction. Study-level findings and limits: A larger donor-reactive than third-party decline suggested partial antigen-specific deletion. Migration into the graft, not deletion, may explain lost graft donor-reactive T cells.

Germline V gives CDR1 SGHTA, CDR2 FQGTGA. V was pared by 3 bases and J by 2 bases, with 3 bases of the junction left unmatched. CDR3 length: 15 amino acids. Using immunoSEQ multiplex PCR, the repertoire was profiled, and TCRdb retains in-frame clones only, with some absent. Among tens of thousands of clones listed, 75% to 85% were seen once. This clone was counted a few times. The target antigen is unknown. The chain uses TRBV7-3 and TRBJ2-7; 11 bases are shared with TRBD1. This clonotype was obtained from a human patient who received a liver transplant. Some of the T cells may derive from the graft donor. The source material was CD4+ T cells from blood, sampled 12 months after liver transplant. The CDR3 DNA reads as TGTGCCAGCAGCTTCGGACAGGGGGCGCCCTACGAGCAGTACTTC. This sequence encodes CASSFGQGAPYEQYF.